The next 3 T cell receptor beta chains were all read from a single sample in a study of T cell repertoires in cytomegalovirus infection. TCRdb reprocessed the reads with MiXCR, giving one entry per CDR3 protein. The sample holds fewer than 850,000 distinct CDR3 sequences, around 29% seen once. Antigen specificity for these receptors is unknown. Sequences were derived from cultured CD8+ T cells from PBMCs, sampled from culture after CMV antigen stimulation. The receptors were gathered from a human donor in good health (CMV status not recorded). Some clones in this sample may be carry-over from other donors' samples.

The chain links TRBV4-1 to TRBJ1-5; D remains ambiguous. Trimming took off 3 bases at V and 0 bases at J, with 15 bases between the two ends. The CDR3 covers 17 residues. The V gene's germline CDR1 is MGHRA and CDR2 YSYEKL. The CDR3 DNA reads TGCGCCAGCAGCCATGACCCAGACGACCATAGCAATCAGCCCCAGCATTTT. It is translated as CASSHDPDDHSNQPQHF.

This clonotype occurred a few times. The V call is TRBV19, the J call TRBJ2-2, with D possibly being TRBD2 (6 bases). Trimming took 4 bases from V and 3 from J, leaving 12 bases between them. Germline CDR1 LNHDA, CDR2 SQIVND (reference sequence). The CDR3 is 15 residues long. DNA for the CDR3: TGTGCCAGTAGTAGACGGGGGTACGACACCGGGGAGCTGTTTTTT. This codes for CASSRRGYDTGELFF.

This clonotype was observed a few times. The CDR3 reads CASSPPPLADEQFF. CDR3 bases: TGTGCCAGCAGTCCCCCCCCCCTAGCGGACGAGCAGTTCTTC. The chain recombines TRBV6-6 with TRBJ2-1; TRBD2 agrees at 7 bases. V was clipped by 5 bases and J by 10 bases; unmatched bases: 11. This CDR3 comprises 14 residues. Germline-derived CDR1 and CDR2 are MNHNY and SVGAGI (reference sequence).